This T cell receptor (beta chain) appears in the sequencing data of a study of T cells after yellow fever vaccination. Study as a whole: Any fraction with a low cell number was prepared using SMART-Seq v4 Ultra Low Input. Findings and limits, study-wide: A faster peak, day 5 versus 15, was reached by the weaker secondary response. At around 95% for CD4 and 75% to 90% for CD8, most primary-vaccination clones showed up again after the booster.

The CDR3 is 16 amino acids. Trimming took off 5 bases at V and 0 bases at J, with 14 bases between the two ends. This clonotype was seen a few times. Its antigen is unidentified. TCRdb re-analysed the 5' RACE reads in MiXCR, keeping a single row per CDR3 protein. The sample shows 300,000 to 400,000 distinct CDR3 sequences, around 13% of them seen only once. V usage is TRBV12-3 or TRBV12-4 and J usage is TRBJ2-4, with D maybe TRBD2 (5 bases). The source is a man between 18 and 29 years old who received the YFV17D yellow fever vaccine. The sample consisted of CD4+ T cells sorted from PBMCs, taken 15 days after the yellow fever booster vaccination. CDR3 bases: TGTGCCAGCAGTCCCTCCGGGATGCCAGCCAAAAACATTCAGTACTTC. This translates into CASSPSGMPAKNIQYF.